The T cell receptor (beta chain) under discussion was sequenced for a study of T-cell reconstitution after alpha-beta-depleted transplantation in children. Unique molecular identifiers were used to barcode this TCRbeta library. TCRdb recomputed calls from the PCR reads with MiXCR, one row per CDR3 protein. Altogether about 91,000 distinct CDR3 sequences are present, 7% to 10% being singletons, with the ten largest covering approximately 7.2%. This clonotype was counted many times. Trimming stripped 6 bases from V and 7 bases from J, with 18 bases between. The CDR3 is 15 amino acids. In germline, CDR1 is SGHAT, CDR2 FQNNGV.

This chain joins TRBV11-2 and TRBJ2-2; D not resolved. This TCR derives from a human donor who donated a stem cell graft to a child with congenital amegakaryocytic thrombocytopenia. This specimen consisted of PBMCs from the stem cell graft donor, obtained from the stem cell graft. The CDR3 is CASRPSGRNVGELFF. In nucleotides, the CDR3 is TGTGCCAGCAGGCCCTCCGGCAGAAACGTCGGGGAGCTGTTTTTT. The full variable domain, in which reference TRBV11-2 and TRBJ2-2 provide the parts outside the CDR3, is EAGVAQSPRYKIIEKRQSVAFWCNPISGHATLYWYQQILGQGPKLLIQFQNNGVVDDSQLPKDRFSAERLKGVDSTLKIQPAKLEDSAVYLCASRPSGRNVGELFFGEGSRLTVL.